The 24 T cell receptor beta chains given below trace back to one sample, sequenced in a study of blood T cell repertoires in COVID-19 (dated by TCRdb to between 2020 and 2021). Library construction relied on the immunoSEQ multiplex PCR assay. The immuneACCESS repertoire file appears here via TCRdb, limited to in-frame rearrangements. These files lack a portion of the clones; in checked studies, under half of the deficit traces to unresolved V genes, and the cause of the others is not known. Across this sample there are over 90,000 clones, with about 85% seen only once. The ten largest make up approximately 5.4% of the sample. The sequenced material came from peripheral blood. These TCRs come from a woman aged 50 to 60 with COVID-19, enrolled during active disease.

The V gene is TRBV6-2 or TRBV6-3, the J gene TRBJ2-1; 13 bases line up with TRBD2. The V segment lost 7 bases and the J segment 6 bases; nucleotides outside the gene matches: 6. Per the germline V gene, CDR1 is MNHEY and CDR2 is SVGEGT. CDR3 length: 15 residues. The CDR3 here is CASIPGLAGSNEQFF. The CDR3 DNA follows: TGTGCCAGCATCCCGGGACTAGCGGGGAGCAATGAGCAGTTCTTC.

This chain connects TRBV19 to TRBJ1-5, with a possible D match to TRBD1 (5 bases). Trimming removed 4 bases from V and 5 bases from J, with 18 bases in between. In germline, CDR1 is LNHDA, CDR2 SQIVND (reference sequence). The CDR3 covers 16 residues. Written as DNA, the CDR3 is TGTGCCAGTAGTAAAGGCAAGGGCAGGGTTGATCAGCCCCAGCATTTT. Translating gives CASSKGKGRVDQPQHF. The full variable domain, rest sourced from reference TRBV19 and TRBJ1-5, is DGGITQSPKYLFRKEGQNVTLSCEQNLNHDAMYWYRQDPGQGLRLIYYSQIVNDFQKGDIAEGYSVSREKKESFPLTVTSAQKNPTAFYLCASSKGKGRVDQPQHFGDGTRLSIL.

The V call is TRBV3-1 (or the pseudogene TRBV3-2), the J call TRBJ2-3; D may be TRBD2 (6 bases). V was clipped by 3 bases and J by 5 bases, with 9 bases between them. Germline V gene sequence: CDR1 LGHDT, CDR2 YNNKEL (reference sequence). The CDR3 covers 13 residues. The CDR3 nucleotides read TGTGCCAGCAGCCAGCGGGGTCAAGATACGCAGTATTTT. As protein: CASSQRGQDTQYF.

This chain uses TRBV7-9 with TRBJ2-3; possibly TRBD1 for D (6 bases). Trimming cost V 5 bases and J 5 bases, with 14 bases left between them. The germline V gene encodes CDR1 SEHNR and CDR2 FQNEAQ (reference sequence). This CDR3 has 14 amino acids. In DNA, the CDR3 is TGTGCCAGCAGCCTCGGACAGCTTTTAGATACGCAGTATTTT. Its translation: CASSLGQLLDTQYF.

This sequence joins TRBV3-1 (or the pseudogene TRBV3-2) and TRBJ2-2; 8 bases fit TRBD1. Germline values: CDR1 LGHDT, CDR2 YNNKEL (reference sequence). The CDR3 totals 16 residues. J gave up 5 bases and V 4 bases, and 9 bases lay outside the gene matches. CDR3 sequence (DNA): TGTGCCAGCAGCCCTTGGACAGGGTTAAAAACCGGGGAGCTGTTTTTT. Its translation: CASSPWTGLKTGELFF.

This chain links TRBV19 with TRBJ2-1; D might be TRBD2 (5 bases). V lost 3 bases and J lost 0, with 9 bases in between. CDR1 LNHDA and CDR2 SQIVND come from the germline V gene (reference sequence). CDR3 size: 15 residues. The CDR3 protein is CASSMFTSSYNEQFF. The CDR3 DNA is TGTGCCAGTAGTATGTTTACTAGCTCCTACAATGAGCAGTTCTTC.

The rearrangement uses TRBV5-1 and TRBJ1-2; 9 bases align to TRBD1. This CDR3 has 14 amino acids. Trimming took 4 bases from V and 3 from J; bases not matched to a gene: 4. Germline CDR1 SGHRS, CDR2 YFSETQ. Here the CDR3 DNA reads TGCGCCAGCAGCGCCGGGACAGGGCACTATGGCTACACCTTC. Translating gives CASSAGTGHYGYTF.

This chain joins TRBV9 and TRBJ1-2, with D possibly TRBD1 on 5 matching bases. The CDR3 contains 15 residues. V lost 0 bases, J lost 8 bases, and 17 bases lay in between. The germline V gene has CDR1 SGDLS and CDR2 YYNGEE. The CDR3 DNA reads TGTGCCAGCAGCGTAGGGACCGGTGTTCAGGGAGGCTACACCTTC. It yields the protein CASSVGTGVQGGYTF.

The chain employs TRBV7-6 and TRBJ2-1, with 13 bases aligning to TRBD2. This CDR3 has 17 residues. The trim removed 5 bases at V and 6 bases at J, leaving 10 bases unmatched. Germline CDR1 SGHVS, CDR2 FNYEAQ. The CDR3 here is CASSPNPTSGGGNEQFF. In DNA, the CDR3 is TGTGCCAGCAGCCCAAATCCAACTAGCGGGGGGGGCAATGAGCAGTTCTTC.

The chain recombines TRBV6-5 with TRBJ2-2; 8 bases map to TRBD1. The V gene end was trimmed by 5 bases and the J gene end by 4 bases; junction bases not matched to a gene: 6. Germline V gene lookup returns CDR1 MNHEY and CDR2 SVGAGI. This CDR3 has 15 residues. CDR3 amino acids: CASSPPDRVTGELFF. The CDR3, as DNA: TGTGCCAGCAGTCCCCCGGACAGGGTCACCGGGGAGCTGTTTTTT.

Here the CDR3 reads CASSSQRGTDTQYF. In DNA form, the CDR3 reads TGCGCCAGCAGCTCCCAACGGGGCACAGATACGCAGTATTTT. The rearrangement joins TRBV5-1 to TRBJ2-3; no reliable D call. Germline CDR1 SGHRS, CDR2 YFSETQ. The CDR3 loop spans 14 amino acids. V was cut by 3 bases and J by 1 base, with 9 bases left in between.

This clone was counted a single time. CDR3 region: CASELRGSGSYEQYF. As DNA, the CDR3 is TGTGCCAGCGAGTTACGGGGGTCGGGCTCCTACGAGCAGTACTTC. The rearrangement uses TRBV27 and TRBJ2-7; D possibly corresponds to TRBD2 (6 bases). The CDR3 is 15 amino acids. Germline values: CDR1 MNHEY, CDR2 SMNVEV (reference sequence). Trimming shortened V by 8 bases and J by 0 bases, and 17 bases separated the two germline ends.

Only one count was recorded for this clone. V is TRBV6-2 or TRBV6-3 and J is TRBJ2-7; 11 nucleotides match TRBD1. CDR3 length equals 17 residues. Germline V gives CDR1 MNHEY, CDR2 SVGEGT. J lost 0 bases, V lost 4 bases, and 8 bases had no gene match. The CDR3 region has the DNA TGTGCCAGCAGTTCCGGGACAGGGGGGTCAAGCTCCTACGAGCAGTACTTC. This translates into CASSSGTGGSSSYEQYF.

The chain joins TRBV7-9 to TRBJ2-3, with 12 bases that match TRBD2. The V gene's germline CDR1 is SEHNR and CDR2 FQNEAQ (reference sequence). The CDR3 consists of 18 residues. The V segment lost 4 bases and the J segment 2 bases; nucleotides outside the gene matches: 10. CDR3: CASSWTPTSGGFTDTQYF. CDR3 in DNA: TGTGCCAGCAGCTGGACGCCGACTAGCGGGGGATTCACAGATACGCAGTATTTT.

This chain uses TRBV7-2 with TRBJ1-1; the D gene is possibly TRBD1 (5 bases). The CDR3 runs to 14 residues. The germline V gene encodes CDR1 SGHTA and CDR2 FQGNSA. V was shortened by 4 bases and J by 5 bases, with 14 bases between the two germline ends. The CDR3 sequence: CASSSYRLGTEAFF. CDR3 DNA sequence: TGTGCCAGCAGCTCGTACAGGCTAGGAACTGAAGCTTTCTTT.

This clone has a single count. This chain links TRBV19 with TRBJ1-2; tentative D call: TRBD1 (6 bases). Germline CDR1 reads LNHDA; CDR2 reads SQIVND (reference sequence). The germline V and J ends were trimmed by 0 bases and 2 bases, with 22 bases remaining between them. The CDR3 extends over 19 amino acids. The CDR3, as DNA: TGTGCCAGTAGTATAGACGCCCCAAGGCAAGGGGGTCCAAACTATGGCTACACCTTC. Amino acid sequence: CASSIDAPRQGGPNYGYTF. Filled out from reference TRBV19 and TRBJ1-2, the complete variable domain reads DGGITQSPKYLFRKEGQNVTLSCEQNLNHDAMYWYRQDPGQGLRLIYYSQIVNDFQKGDIAEGYSVSREKKESFPLTVTSAQKNPTAFYLCASSIDAPRQGGPNYGYTFGSGTRLTVV.

The genes are TRBV11-2 and TRBJ1-3; a weak D match, TRBD1 (5 bases). CDR3 length equals 15 residues. With 5 bases removed from V and 7 bases from J, the gap between germline ends came to 18 bases. Germline V gene sequence: CDR1 SGHAT, CDR2 FQNNGV. As DNA, the CDR3 is TGTGCCAGCAGCCCGGGAGGTGGGGGGATGAACACCATATATTTT. It encodes CASSPGGGGMNTIYF.

The chain couples TRBV5-4 to TRBJ2-2; 10 bases align to TRBD2. Germline CDR1 and CDR2: SGHNT and YYREEE (reference sequence). The CDR3 sequence is 16 residues long. V shed 4 bases, J shed 3 bases, and the junction held 6 bases outside the gene matches. The CDR3 loop is CASSNERGGDTGELFF. DNA of the CDR3: TGTGCCAGCAGCAACGAGCGGGGGGGCGACACCGGGGAGCTGTTTTTT.

V and J are TRBV30 and TRBJ2-6; D is uncertain. The CDR3 spans 13 residues. The V and J ends lost 1 base and 2 bases respectively, with 3 bases between them. Per the germline V gene, CDR1 is GTSNPN and CDR2 is SVGIG (reference sequence). CDR3 amino acids: CAWSAAGANVLTF. In nucleotides, the CDR3 is TGTGCCTGGAGTGCGGCTGGGGCCAACGTCCTGACTTTC.

The chain links TRBV6-2 or TRBV6-3 to TRBJ1-5; D possibly corresponds to TRBD1 (5 bases). Germline V gene data show CDR1 as MNHEY and CDR2 as SVGEGT. This CDR3 has 17 amino acids. Deletions cut 6 bases from V and 4 bases from J, with 22 bases between. The CDR3 is CASSPPVQGGWNQPQHF. DNA of the CDR3: TGTGCCAGCAGCCCCCCCGTTCAGGGAGGTTGGAATCAGCCCCAGCATTTT.

CDR3 sequence reads: CASSLDWAGRNEQFF. The DNA for the CDR3 is TGTGCCAGCAGCTTAGACTGGGCAGGTAGGAATGAGCAGTTCTTC. The chain carries TRBV7-2 and TRBJ2-1, with no clear D. CDR1 SGHTA and CDR2 FQGNSA come from the germline V gene. The CDR3 covers 15 residues. V was clipped by 1 base and J by 7 bases, with 14 bases between them.

The chain has TRBV6-5 and TRBJ2-2; 7 bases fit TRBD1. There are 15 residues in the CDR3. Germline assignment: CDR1 MNHEY and CDR2 SVGAGI. The J segment lost 6 bases and the V segment lost 5 bases, leaving 9 bases of the junction unmatched. The CDR3 DNA reads as TGTGCCAGCAGTATGAGACAGGGTCATCCCGGGGAGCTGTTTTTT. It codes for CASSMRQGHPGELFF.

The chain has TRBV19 and TRBJ2-3, with D possibly being TRBD1 (6 bases). The CDR3 consists of 14 residues. Germline lookup yields CDR1 LNHDA and CDR2 SQIVND (reference sequence). V was cut by 1 base and J by 5 bases, with 10 bases left in between. CDR3 in DNA: TGTGCCAGTAGTATAGGCTTCAGGGGAGATACGCAGTATTTT. Translation gives CASSIGFRGDTQYF.

V usage is TRBV24-1 and J usage is TRBJ2-5; 8 bases match TRBD2. Germline CDR1 and CDR2: KGHDR and SFDVKD. The CDR3 extends over 15 amino acids. J gave up 5 bases and V 1 base, and 5 bases lay outside the gene matches. The chain's CDR3 is CATSDLAGVGETQYF. CDR3 sequence (DNA): TGTGCCACCAGTGATTTAGCGGGGGTGGGGGAGACCCAGTACTTC.